These T cell receptor beta chains were read from a single sample in a study of blood T cells in healthy people across ages. TCRdb recomputed calls from the 5' RACE reads with MiXCR, one row per CDR3 protein. The repertoire holds almost 1 million distinct CDR3 sequences, with roughly 51% as singletons. Sequenced material: blood. The receptors stem from a woman aged 60 to 75 in good health. CDR3s include the opening cysteine and the closing phenylalanine or tryptophan. A D gene is named only where the DNA matches it firmly. Clone size is stated in some rows and not others, as once, few, many or a class when expanded.

d_gene: TRBD1
abundance: .
j_gene: TRBJ2-5
v_gene: TRBV7-9
CDR3nt: TGTGCCAGCAGCCCTGGGACAGTAATAGAAGAGACCCAGTACTTC
CDR3aa: CASSPGTVIEETQYF

d_gene: .
abundance: few
j_gene: TRBJ1-2
v_gene: TRBV4-1
CDR3nt: TGCGCCAGCAGCCAACCAAGAGACCGCCAAAATTATGGCTACACCTTC
CDR3aa: CASSQPRDRQNYGYTF

d_gene: .
abundance: few
j_gene: TRBJ2-6
v_gene: TRBV28
CDR3nt: TGTGCCAGCAGCTTAACCGGGCCGCATTCTGGGGCCAACGTCCTGACTTTC
CDR3aa: CASSLTGPHSGANVLTF

d_gene: TRBD2
abundance: few
j_gene: TRBJ2-3
v_gene: TRBV7-3
CDR3nt: TGTGCCAGCAGCTCCATAGCGGGAGGGCCGTTAGATACGCAGTATTTT
CDR3aa: CASSSIAGGPLDTQYF

d_gene: TRBD2
abundance: .
j_gene: TRBJ2-7
v_gene: TRBV7-2
CDR3nt: TGTGCCAGCAGTTGGGCTAGCGGACCCTACGAGCAGTACTTC
CDR3aa: CASSWASGPYEQYF

d_gene: .
abundance: .
j_gene: TRBJ2-5
v_gene: TRBV3-1
CDR3nt: TGTGCCAGCAGCCAAGCTCATTCCGGACAAGGGAAAGAGACCCAGTACTTC
CDR3aa: CASSQAHSGQGKETQYF

d_gene: .
abundance: many
j_gene: TRBJ2-3
v_gene: TRBV7-2
CDR3nt: TGTGCCAGCAGCTTAGTTGACAGACTCAGCACAGATACGCAGTATTTT
CDR3aa: CASSLVDRLSTDTQYF

d_gene: .
abundance: .
j_gene: TRBJ1-5
v_gene: TRBV3-1
CDR3nt: TGTGCCAGCAGCCTAACTCAAAACAATCAGCCCCAGCATTTT
CDR3aa: CASSLTQNNQPQHF

d_gene: .
abundance: .
j_gene: TRBJ2-7
v_gene: TRBV20-1
CDR3nt: TGCAGTGCGCGCTTGATCGAGCAGTACTTC
CDR3aa: CSARLIEQYF

d_gene: .
abundance: once
j_gene: TRBJ2-5
v_gene: TRBV6-2/TRBV6-3
CDR3nt: TGTGCCAGCAGTTACATCTCTGGGTTCGTACAGACTGGGGAGACCCAGTACTTC
CDR3aa: CASSYISGFVQTGETQYF

d_gene: .
abundance: .
j_gene: TRBJ1-4
v_gene: TRBV25-1
CDR3nt: TGTGCCAGCAGTGATGGGGGCCCGCAAGAAAAACTGTTTTTT
CDR3aa: CASSDGGPQEKLFF

d_gene: TRBD2
abundance: few
j_gene: TRBJ2-7
v_gene: TRBV28
CDR3nt: TGTGCCAGCAGTTTACCCGGGACTAGCCACGAGCAGTACTTC
CDR3aa: CASSLPGTSHEQYF

d_gene: .
abundance: .
j_gene: TRBJ2-7
v_gene: TRBV6-5
CDR3nt: TGTGCCAGTAGTTACTACTCCTTAGGCTCCTACGAGCAGTACTTC
CDR3aa: CASSYYSLGSYEQYF

d_gene: .
abundance: once
j_gene: TRBJ2-2
v_gene: TRBV5-1
CDR3nt: TGCGCCAGCAGCTTGGAGGGTTTTGGGTTCGTCGGGGAGCTGTTTTTT
CDR3aa: CASSLEGFGFVGELFF

d_gene: .
abundance: .
j_gene: TRBJ2-1
v_gene: TRBV12-3/TRBV12-4
CDR3nt: TGTGCCAGCAGGGGGGACAACAATGAGCAGTTCTTC
CDR3aa: CASRGDNNEQFF

d_gene: .
abundance: few
j_gene: TRBJ2-7
v_gene: TRBV29-1
CDR3nt: TGCAGCGTTGGGGGGTTGGGGGGGGACAGACCCTACGAGCAGTACTTC
CDR3aa: CSVGGLGGDRPYEQYF

d_gene: .
abundance: few
j_gene: TRBJ2-7
v_gene: TRBV3-1
CDR3nt: TGTGCCAGCAGCCAGGGTGCGGTTCCCTACGAGCAGTACTTC
CDR3aa: CASSQGAVPYEQYF

d_gene: .
abundance: .
j_gene: TRBJ2-3
v_gene: TRBV20-1
CDR3nt: TGCAGTGCTAGTTCCGCTAGCACAGATACGCAGTATTTT
CDR3aa: CSASSASTDTQYF

d_gene: .
abundance: many
j_gene: TRBJ2-5
v_gene: TRBV20-1
CDR3nt: TGCAGTGCTCCAAAAGACCAAAACCAAGAGACCCAGTACTTC
CDR3aa: CSAPKDQNQETQYF

d_gene: .
abundance: few
j_gene: TRBJ1-1
v_gene: TRBV27
CDR3nt: TGTGCCAGCAGTTTTGCCGGAGGGGCTGAAGCTTTCTTT
CDR3aa: CASSFAGGAEAFF

d_gene: .
abundance: .
j_gene: TRBJ2-7
v_gene: TRBV9
CDR3nt: TGTGCCAGCAGCGTAGGGGCAGCGAGCTCCTACGAGCAGTACTTC
CDR3aa: CASSVGAASSYEQYF

d_gene: .
abundance: few
j_gene: TRBJ2-7
v_gene: TRBV28
CDR3nt: TGTGCCAGCAGCCATGACGGGTACAACGAGCAGTACTTC
CDR3aa: CASSHDGYNEQYF

d_gene: TRBD2
abundance: .
j_gene: TRBJ2-2
v_gene: TRBV6-5
CDR3nt: TGTGCCAGCAGCCCAAGGGCGGGAGAGGGCACCGGGGAGCTGTTTTTT
CDR3aa: CASSPRAGEGTGELFF

d_gene: .
abundance: .
j_gene: TRBJ2-7
v_gene: TRBV5-5
CDR3nt: TGTGCCAGCCACACAGGACTAAGCTCCTACGAGCAGTACTTC
CDR3aa: CASHTGLSSYEQYF

d_gene: TRBD1
abundance: few
j_gene: TRBJ2-1
v_gene: TRBV6-2/TRBV6-3
CDR3nt: TGTGCCAGCAGTTCCGGGACAGGGGGCTTCAATGAGCAGTTCTTC
CDR3aa: CASSSGTGGFNEQFF

d_gene: .
abundance: .
j_gene: TRBJ1-4
v_gene: TRBV4-3
CDR3nt: TGCGCCAGCAGCCAAGCCTTGTGGGTTACAAAAATCGGGGATGAAAAACTGTTTTTT
CDR3aa: CASSQALWVTKIGDEKLFF

d_gene: .
abundance: few
j_gene: TRBJ2-7
v_gene: TRBV21-1
CDR3nt: TGTGCCAGCAGCCCCGGGACACCGAACTACGAGCAGTACTTC
CDR3aa: CASSPGTPNYEQYF

d_gene: .
abundance: .
j_gene: TRBJ2-3
v_gene: TRBV5-6
CDR3nt: TGTGCCAGCAGCTGGGGGGACAGCACAGATACGCAGTATTTT
CDR3aa: CASSWGDSTDTQYF

d_gene: TRBD2
abundance: .
j_gene: TRBJ2-5
v_gene: TRBV28
CDR3nt: TGTGCCAGCCGGGCGGGACTACAAGAGACCCAGTACTTC
CDR3aa: CASRAGLQETQYF

d_gene: TRBD2
abundance: .
j_gene: TRBJ2-1
v_gene: TRBV13
CDR3nt: TGTGCCAGCAGCTTACTAGCGGGAGGGCCCTATGAGCAGTTCTTC
CDR3aa: CASSLLAGGPYEQFF

d_gene: TRBD1
abundance: .
j_gene: TRBJ1-2
v_gene: TRBV20-1
CDR3nt: TGCAGTGCTACCGGGACAGGACCTGGCTACACCTTC
CDR3aa: CSATGTGPGYTF